Listed below are T cell receptor beta chains from one sample, sequenced in a study of shared clonotypes between healthy human individuals. Assay: immunoSEQ multiplex PCR; the TCRdb copy retains only in-frame clones and omits some. The repertoire holds approximately 2,000,000 clones, with about nine tenths as singletons. What was sequenced was naive CD4+ T cells from PBMCs. These receptors were collected from a man in his late teens or twenties in good health. Some clones in this sample may be carry-over from other donors' samples. The CDR3 runs from the conserved cysteine through the conserved F or W. A D gene is named only where the DNA matches it firmly. The listing skips clone size in some rows; elsewhere it reads once, few, many or a size class.

clone_size d_call j_call v_call cdr3_aa cdr3_nt
once TRBD2 TRBJ2-5 TRBV6-1 CASSGQARGGETQYF TGTGCCAGCAGTGGGCAGGCCCGGGGGGGGGAGACCCAGTACTTC
NA TRBD2 TRBJ2-7 TRBV7-3 CASSLGTSGNYEQYF TGTGCCAGCAGCTTAGGGACTAGCGGGAACTACGAGCAGTACTTC
NA NA TRBJ2-1 TRBV29-1 CSVSAIASYNEQFF TGCAGCGTTAGCGCGATCGCTTCCTACAATGAGCAGTTCTTC
NA NA TRBJ2-7 TRBV28 CASSFASGGTNSYEQYF TGTGCCAGCAGTTTTGCCTCCGGCGGGACCAACTCCTACGAGCAGTACTTC
once TRBD1 TRBJ1-3 TRBV30 CAWSVGTASGNTIYF TGTGCCTGGAGTGTTGGGACAGCCTCTGGAAACACCATATATTTT
NA NA TRBJ1-1 TRBV29-1 CSSGARGMNTEAFF TGCAGCAGTGGGGCTAGGGGCATGAACACTGAAGCTTTCTTT
NA TRBD1 TRBJ2-7 TRBV18 CASSPGDSLYF TGTGCCAGCTCACCTGGGGACAGCCTATACTTC
NA NA TRBJ1-5 TRBV28 CASRDLNQPQHF TGTGCCAGCAGGGACCTCAATCAGCCCCAGCATTTT
once TRBD1 TRBJ2-3 TRBV5-1 CASRTRDRSTDTQYF TGCGCCAGCAGAACAAGGGACAGAAGCACAGATACGCAGTATTTT
once NA TRBJ1-4 TRBV18 CASSPAGGGIIVELFF TGTGCCAGCTCACCGGCAGGAGGGGGGATAATCGTAGAACTGTTTTTT
NA NA TRBJ1-2 TRBV28 CASRTLGGVGNYGYTF TGTGCCAGCAGAACCTTAGGTGGGGTGGGTAACTATGGCTACACCTTC
NA NA TRBJ1-2 TRBV20-1 CSARQGYTF TGCAGTGCGAGACAAGGCTACACCTTC
NA TRBD1 TRBJ1-2 TRBV29-1 CSVGGDSSYGYTF TGCAGCGTGGGGGGGGACAGTTCCTATGGCTACACCTTC
NA NA TRBJ2-7 TRBV28 CASSTEGQGTYEQYF TGTGCCAGCAGTACGGAAGGACAAGGAACCTACGAGCAGTACTTC
NA NA TRBJ2-1 TRBV28 CASRTSYNEQFF TGTGCCAGCAGGACCTCCTACAATGAGCAGTTCTTC
once NA TRBJ1-2 TRBV4-2 CASSQGAGDYGYTF TGTGCCAGCAGCCAAGGGGCAGGGGACTATGGCTACACCTTC
NA TRBD2 TRBJ2-3 TRBV4-1 CASSQGHAGGSTDTQYF TGCGCCAGCAGCCAAGGACATGCGGGAGGGAGTACAGATACGCAGTATTTT
NA NA TRBJ1-5 TRBV19 CASEKGLGNQPQHF TGTGCCAGTGAAAAGGGGTTGGGGAATCAGCCCCAGCATTTT
NA NA TRBJ1-2 TRBV9 CASSGKGGNANYGYTF TGTGCCAGCAGCGGCAAGGGAGGTAACGCTAACTATGGCTACACCTTC
NA TRBD1 TRBJ2-7 TRBV29-1 CSARDRGYEQYF TGCAGCGCCAGGGACAGGGGGTACGAGCAGTACTTC
NA NA TRBJ1-5 TRBV19 CASSRTVYGNQPQHF TGTGCCAGTAGTAGGACAGTTTATGGCAATCAGCCCCAGCATTTT
once TRBD1 TRBJ1-1 TRBV5-1 CASSLAGGEGTEAFF TGCGCCAGCAGCTTGGCAGGGGGCGAGGGCACTGAAGCTTTCTTT
NA TRBD1 TRBJ2-3 TRBV9 CASSARQGGTDTQYF TGTGCCAGCAGCGCCCGACAGGGTGGCACAGATACGCAGTATTTT
NA TRBD2 TRBJ2-3 TRBV6-6 CASRGSGRADTQYF TGTGCCAGCAGAGGGAGCGGGAGGGCAGATACGCAGTATTTT
NA NA TRBJ1-4 TRBV5-1 CASSLERPPNEKLFF TGCGCCAGCAGCTTGGAACGGCCCCCTAATGAAAAACTGTTTTTT
NA NA TRBJ2-5 TRBV30 CAWSVFVETQYF TGTGCCTGGAGCGTTTTCGTCGAGACCCAGTACTTC
NA NA TRBJ2-2 TRBV28 CASRPSWGPTNTGELFF TGTGCCAGCAGGCCCTCCTGGGGGCCGACGAACACCGGGGAGCTGTTTTTT
NA TRBD2 TRBJ2-7 TRBV18 CASSPLLAGEAQYF TGTGCCAGCTCACCTTTACTAGCGGGAGAGGCGCAGTACTTC
once TRBD2 TRBJ2-2 TRBV2 CASITEREGGELFF TGTGCCAGCATAACCGAGCGGGAGGGCGGGGAGCTGTTTTTT
NA NA TRBJ2-7 TRBV7-2 CASSLGRGFYEQYF TGTGCCAGCAGCTTAGGGCGGGGATTCTACGAGCAGTACTTC
few NA TRBJ1-1 TRBV20-1 CSAERGGEAFF TGCAGTGCGGAAAGAGGAGGTGAAGCTTTCTTT
NA NA TRBJ2-1 TRBV11-2 CASSLGWRPNEQFF TGTGCCAGCAGCTTGGGTTGGAGGCCGAATGAGCAGTTCTTC
NA NA TRBJ2-7 TRBV23-1 CASSRSLTYLQEQYF TGCGCCAGCAGTCGATCCTTAACCTACCTTCAAGAGCAGTACTTC
once TRBD2 TRBJ2-5 TRBV11-3 CASSSRLAGVETQYF TGTGCCAGCAGCTCCAGACTAGCGGGAGTAGAGACCCAGTACTTC
NA TRBD2 TRBJ2-7 TRBV10-3 CAISSDSGRVLYEQYF TGTGCCATCAGCTCTGATAGCGGGAGGGTGCTTTACGAGCAGTACTTC
NA NA TRBJ2-7 TRBV5-4 CASSSFGAGNFYEQYF TGTGCCAGCAGCTCCTTTGGGGCAGGGAACTTCTACGAGCAGTACTTC